The present T cell receptor beta chain was sequenced within a study of vaccination effects on CD4 cells after COVID-19 (dated by TCRdb to between 2021 and 2022). Background on the whole study: To identify antigen-specific CD4+ T cell clonotypes by their expansion, the ViraFEST assay first stimulated PBMC with viral peptide pools and then applied TCR sequencing. Around 2.1 million PBMC per well were cultured with 10 ug/ml peptides in IMDM containing 5% human AB serum, 8.5 to 10 IU/ml IL-2 and gentamicin. SARS-CoV-2 spike-specific CD4+ TCR repertoires from before and after mRNA vaccination were compared in COVID-19 convalescent patients and in infection-naive vaccine recipients. After vaccination, three convalescent patients were sampled at an early time point (day +14) and at a late time point (day +241, +227 and +161, respectively). Altogether, about 10 COVID-19 convalescent patients and 4 SARS-CoV-2-naive healthy vaccine recipients made up the full study. In the study, cultures from other donors were sequenced using the Oncomine TCR Beta short-read assay on an Illumina iSeq 100. Across the study, the median time from the second dose to post-vaccine sampling was 72 days (range 14 to 241). On the study overall, not on this receptor specifically: At late post-vaccination timepoints, both infection-induced and vaccine-induced clones showed marked clonal contraction, consistent with waning T cell responses. In convalescent patients, the post-vaccine spike-reactive repertoire was composed mainly of new vaccine-induced clones that were largely distinct from infection-induced clones. Only a small number of convalescent patients were included, and no early post-infection timepoints were available, which limited the study.

As to this clone: Its antigen remains undetermined. Per-nucleotide qualities are absent, and no much larger clonotype sits a single base away.

The germline V gene (reference sequence) specifies MNHNY as CDR1 and SVGAGI as CDR2. V is trimmed back by 10 bases and J by 4 bases, and the junction contains 10 bases that no gene match accounts for. The CDR3 goes from the cysteine to the phenylalanine over 16 residues. Only CDR3 DNA remains: 48 bases, in frame from the first base. After less than eleven days of culture, CD4+ T cells were isolated with the EasySep CD4+ T cell isolation kit. PCR-confirmed SARS-CoV-2 infection had occurred in convalescent patients between March and December 2020, before the Alpha, Beta and Delta variants emerged in the United States. Each participant received two doses of an mRNA SARS-CoV-2 vaccine, either BNT162b2 or mRNA-1273. Half of the culture medium was replaced with fresh IL-2-containing medium on days 3 and 7. Unless noted otherwise, every peptide stimulation condition was cultured in triplicate wells. PBMC were separated from whole blood using Ficoll-Paque Plus gradient centrifugation and were then either cryopreserved at -140C or used fresh. The QIAamp micro DNA kit was used to extract genomic DNA from the cultured CD4+ T cells.

Library prep was done by the immunoSEQ multiplex PCR assay. DNA from the CD4+ T cells that had been cultured and isolated underwent TCR beta CDR3 sequencing. In the paper's pipeline: Non-productive TCR sequences were discarded, and reads were trimmed to the CDR3 region, with only CDR3s of 7 or more amino acids retained. The MANAFEST web app was used to pick out antigen-specific clonotypes by comparing their expansion in peptide wells with that in reference cultures. To count as positive, a clone had to show expansion at FDR<0.05 compared with the reference and with all other wells, an odds ratio above 5, and a frequency above 0.1% in two replicate wells. Clonotypes significantly expanded in SARS-CoV-2 spike wells and in at least one common cold coronavirus spike condition were defined as cross-reactive. Levenshtein distance calculated with the stringdist R package was used to assess CDR3 similarity, and unrooted trees were constructed with ape in R 3.6.1. TCRdb stores this immuneACCESS table with in-frame sequences only. Part of the clones is absent; in the studies checked, under half of the shortfall reflects unresolved V genes, and no reason is known for the rest. V and J calls and clone size follow that table, whereas D and trimming were derived from the DNA. Present in this sample are under 40,000 clones, around 72% of which were seen just once. Of the sample, under 7.5% falls within the top ten clones.

The V gene is TRBV6-6 and the J gene is TRBJ2-2; 12 junctional bases match TRBD2. This TCR derives from a human donor who had a prior SARS-CoV-2 infection. Sequenced here: CD4+ T cells from PBMCs cultured without peptide, sampled after COVID-19 vaccination. The sequence in DNA is TGTGCCATCCTTAGACTAGCGGGAGATAGCACCGGGGAGCTGTTTTTT. This translates into CAILRLAGDSTGELFF.